Following are 27 T cell receptor beta chains from one sample sequenced in a study of blood T cell repertoires in COVID-19. Using immunoSEQ multiplex PCR, the repertoire was profiled, and TCRdb retains in-frame clones only, with some absent. The sample contains about 210,000 clones, 70% to 90% of which appear only once. The sample comprised PBMCs or T cells enriched from blood (not recorded which). Every receptor here comes from a woman between 40 and 55 years old with acute COVID-19.

The chain combines TRBV30 with TRBJ1-4; 8 bases are a match to TRBD1. The CDR3 totals 15 residues. Germline V gene sequence: CDR1 GTSNPN, CDR2 SVGIG (reference sequence). V gave up 2 bases and J gave up 4 bases; unmatched junction bases: 6. CDR3 DNA: TGTGCCTGGAGTCCGGGACAGGTCCTTAATGAAAAACTGTTTTTT. Amino acids: CAWSPGQVLNEKLFF. The complete variable domain, with remaining parts taken from reference TRBV30 and TRBJ1-4, reads SQTIHQWPATLVQPVGSPLSLECTVEGTSNPNLYWYRQAAGRGLQLLFYSVGIGQISSEVPQNLSASRPQDRQFILSSKKLLLSDSGFYLCAWSPGQVLNEKLFFGSGTQLSVL.

The chain employs TRBV10-1 and TRBJ2-2; 10 nucleotides line up with TRBD2. Germline assignment: CDR1 WNHNN and CDR2 SYGVQD (reference sequence). This CDR3 region has 16 residues. The V segment lost 3 bases and the J segment 6 bases; nucleotides outside the gene matches: 7. The CDR3 sequence: CASSDPKAGGAGELFF. CDR3 nucleotides: TGCGCCAGCAGTGACCCGAAAGCGGGGGGGGCCGGGGAGCTGTTTTTT.

This sequence joins TRBV7-8 and TRBJ2-6; 7 nucleotides agree with TRBD1. The CDR3 sequence is 17 residues long. CDR1 is SGHVS and CDR2 is FQNEAQ in the germline V gene. V was clipped by 0 bases and J by 2 bases; unmatched bases: 4. This CDR3 is CASSLAFQGAGANVLTF. CDR3 DNA: TGTGCCAGCAGCTTAGCGTTTCAGGGGGCTGGGGCCAACGTCCTGACTTTC.

The chain has TRBV10-2 and TRBJ1-6; no definite D call. CDR1 and CDR2 from the germline V gene are WSHSY and SAAADI. Trimming removed 2 bases at V and 7 bases at J, with 9 bases between. The CDR3 length is 14 residues. CDR3 bases: TGCGCCAGCAGTGAGCCCCCCCGGAATTCACCCCTCCACTTT. Translated: CASSEPPRNSPLHF.

This rearrangement joins TRBV9 to TRBJ2-5, with D tentatively TRBD1 (6 bases). Germline V gene sequence: CDR1 SGDLS, CDR2 YYNGEE. The V end was cut by 0 bases, the J end by 1 base, with 10 bases between. The CDR3 is made up of 15 amino acids. CDR3 residues: CASSVVSGAQETQYF. The CDR3 nucleotides are TGTGCCAGCAGCGTAGTGTCAGGGGCCCAAGAGACCCAGTACTTC. Together with reference TRBV9 and TRBJ2-5, the CDR3 gives the full variable domain: DSGVTQTPKHLITATGQRVTLRCSPRSGDLSVYWYQQSLDQGLQFLIQYYNGEERAKGNILERFSAQQFPDLHSELNLSSLELGDSALYFCASSVVSGAQETQYFGPGTRLLVL.

The rearrangement uses TRBV6-5 and TRBJ1-1; D perhaps matches TRBD1 (5 bases). The CDR3 spans 14 residues. Germline CDR1 reads MNHEY; CDR2 reads SVGAGI. Trimming pared 0 bases from V and 6 bases from J, leaving 11 bases between. The CDR3 is CASSYSRPGAEAFF. The CDR3 DNA reads as TGTGCCAGCAGTTACTCAAGGCCGGGGGCTGAAGCTTTCTTT.

This chain uses TRBV11-3 with TRBJ1-4, with 10 positions matching TRBD1. In germline, CDR1 is SGHNT, CDR2 YENEEA. V lost 7 bases, J lost 8 bases, and 4 bases stayed unmatched. CDR3 length: 13 residues. The CDR3 spells CASIPGQGEKLFF. The CDR3 DNA sequence: TGTGCCAGCATACCGGGACAGGGGGAAAAACTGTTTTTT.

The CDR3 reads CSDSSGSFHEQYV. DNA of the CDR3: TGCAGCGATTCTAGCGGGAGTTTCCACGAGCAGTACGTC. The chain recombines TRBV29-1 with TRBJ2-7, with 10 nucleotides matching TRBD2. Trimming cost V 7 bases and J 5 bases; bases outside gene matches: 8. CDR1 is SQVTM, CDR2 ANQGSEA, per germline. This CDR3 spans 13 amino acids.

The V and J genes are TRBV14 and TRBJ2-7; D might be TRBD2 (6 bases). V dropped 0 bases and J dropped 7 bases, with 10 bases sitting between them. The CDR3 has 13 residues. CDR1 and CDR2 from the germline V gene are SGHDN and FVKESK. CDR3 residues: CASSQDSLAEQYF. The CDR3 DNA reads TGTGCCAGCAGCCAAGATTCGCTAGCGGAGCAGTACTTC.

The chain recombines TRBV6-2 or TRBV6-3 with TRBJ1-2, with 8 bases that match TRBD1. The CDR3 spans 12 residues. Germline V gene sequence: CDR1 MNHEY, CDR2 SVGEGT. V trimming: 2 bases; J trimming: 12 bases; junction bases outside the gene matches: 5. CDR3 in DNA: TGTGCCAGCAGTTACCACCAGGGGGCCAACACCTTC. Its translation is CASSYHQGANTF.

The rearrangement links TRBV7-2 to TRBJ2-3; D is possibly TRBD1 (5 bases). This CDR3 is built from 12 residues. Germline V lookup: CDR1 SGHTA, CDR2 FQGNSA. V was shortened by 7 bases and J by 4 bases, with 9 bases between the two germline ends. The CDR3 sequence is CASTPRADTQYF. CDR3 nucleotide sequence: TGTGCCAGCACCCCCAGGGCAGATACGCAGTATTTT.

The rearrangement uses TRBV9 and TRBJ1-2; possibly TRBD1 for D (5 bases). V gave up 2 bases and J gave up 4 bases, with 9 bases separating them. The CDR3 contains 13 residues. Germline V gene sequence: CDR1 SGDLS, CDR2 YYNGEE. CDR3 in amino acids: CASSVRGGYGYTF. The CDR3 bases are TGTGCCAGCAGCGTGAGGGGAGGCTATGGCTACACCTTC.

The V call is TRBV7-9, the J call TRBJ2-1; 13 bases fit TRBD2. Germline trimming cut 5 bases from V and 8 bases from J; bases unmatched to any gene: 18. This CDR3 has 19 residues. In germline, CDR1 is SEHNR, CDR2 FQNEAQ (reference sequence). CDR3 protein: CASSGTSGRALATLDEQFF. The CDR3 bases are TGTGCCAGCAGCGGCACTAGCGGGAGGGCCCTCGCAACGTTGGATGAGCAGTTCTTC.

CDR3 bases: TGTGCCAGCAGCGTAGATAGCGGGGGGGTCGAGGAGACCCAGTACTTC. The encoded protein is CASSVDSGGVEETQYF. The chain carries TRBV9 and TRBJ2-5, with 11 bases aligning to TRBD2. After removal of 0 bases from V and 5 bases from J, the junction contained 6 bases not matched to a gene. Germline V lookup: CDR1 SGDLS, CDR2 YYNGEE. There are 16 residues in the CDR3.

The chain combines TRBV4-3 with TRBJ2-1, with 11 positions matching TRBD2. Looked up from germline, CDR1 is LGHNA and CDR2 is YSLEER. The junction had 6 bases not matched to a gene; V was cut back by 5 bases and J by 6 bases. This CDR3 has 15 residues. CDR3 loop: CASSGGLAVGNEQFF. Here the CDR3 DNA reads TGCGCCAGCAGCGGGGGACTAGCGGTTGGCAATGAGCAGTTCTTC.

This clone was detected only once. This rearrangement joins TRBV30 to TRBJ2-7, with a weak D call TRBD1 (6 bases). The germline V and J ends were trimmed by 0 bases and 1 base, with 13 bases remaining between them. CDR1 and CDR2 (germline): GTSNPN, SVGIG (reference sequence). This CDR3 comprises 15 residues. Here the CDR3 DNA reads TGTGCCTGGAGTGTACAGGGACGGCGGTCCTACGAGCAGTACTTC. This codes for CAWSVQGRRSYEQYF.

V usage is TRBV30 and J usage is TRBJ1-1; unclear D gene. The germline V gene encodes CDR1 GTSNPN and CDR2 SVGIG (reference sequence). V lost 2 bases to trimming and J lost 7 bases, with 14 bases between them. The length of the CDR3 is 13 residues. The CDR3 nucleotides read TGTGCCTGGAGTCCGCGGGGTTCCGGTGAAGCTTTCTTT. This translates into CAWSPRGSGEAFF.

V is TRBV5-1 and J is TRBJ2-5; 12 positions agree with TRBD1. The CDR3 has 17 residues. Germline V gives CDR1 SGHRS, CDR2 YFSETQ. V shed 7 bases and J 4 bases; nucleotides not matched to a gene: 14. The CDR3 sequence is CASSTGTGGAGGETQYF. CDR3 sequence (DNA): TGCGCCAGCTCTACCGGGACAGGGGGCGCTGGGGGAGAGACCCAGTACTTC.

The chain has TRBV30 and TRBJ1-2; TRBD1 aligns across 7 bases. The ends lost 3 bases at V and 4 bases at J; junction bases unmatched: 5. Germline V gene lookup returns CDR1 GTSNPN and CDR2 SVGIG (reference sequence). The CDR3 loop spans 13 amino acids. Here the CDR3 reads CAWSLDRLYGYTF. CDR3 bases: TGTGCCTGGAGCCTGGACAGGCTCTATGGCTACACCTTC.

The chain couples TRBV3-1 (or the pseudogene TRBV3-2) to TRBJ1-2; TRBD1 matches at 9 bases. Germline V lookup: CDR1 LGHDT, CDR2 YNNKEL (reference sequence). V lost 0 bases, J lost 10 bases, and 15 bases stayed unmatched. The CDR3 is made up of 17 amino acids. The chain's CDR3 is CASSQDKGDRVDPSYTF. For the CDR3, the DNA is TGTGCCAGCAGCCAAGATAAGGGGGACAGGGTCGACCCTTCCTACACCTTC.

DNA of the CDR3: TGTGCCAGCAGCGCTGGACTATCTAGCACAGATACGCAGTATTTT. It encodes CASSAGLSSTDTQYF. The rearrangement links TRBV2 to TRBJ2-3; D is perhaps TRBD2 (6 bases). V gave up 6 bases and J gave up 0 bases, with 13 bases separating them. CDR1 is SNHLY and CDR2 is FYNNEI in the germline V gene. This CDR3 contains 15 residues.

The chain uses TRBV24-1 and TRBJ2-2; 7 positions match TRBD1. Germline loops: CDR1 KGHDR, CDR2 SFDVKD. CDR3 length: 16 amino acids. With 2 bases clipped from V and 0 bases from J, the junction kept 2 bases outside the gene matches. The CDR3 DNA reads TGTGCCACCAGTGATTCCGGACAGGCGAACACCGGGGAGCTGTTTTTT. This encodes CATSDSGQANTGELFF.

This clone occurred once. The chain joins TRBV5-1 to TRBJ2-5, with 12 bases matching TRBD2. This CDR3 is built from 15 residues. From germline, CDR1 is SGHRS and CDR2 YFSETQ. J gave up 5 bases and V 4 bases, and 6 bases lay outside the gene matches. This chain's CDR3 is CASSPSGGALETQYF. Here the CDR3 DNA reads TGCGCCAGCAGCCCTAGCGGGGGGGCATTGGAGACCCAGTACTTC. The full variable domain, with the rest looked up from reference TRBV5-1 and TRBJ2-5, is KAGVTQTPRYLIKTRGQQVTLSCSPISGHRSVSWYQQTPGQGLQFLFEYFSETQRNKGNFPGRFSGRQFSNSRSEMNVSTLELGDSALYLCASSPSGGALETQYFGPGTRLLVL.

The genes are TRBV4-2 and TRBJ1-5; 8 bases agree with TRBD1. The CDR3 runs 15 residues. From germline, CDR1 is LGHNA and CDR2 YNFKEQ. The V segment lost 0 bases and the J segment 7 bases; nucleotides outside the gene matches: 5. CDR3 sequence: CASSQDRGRGQPQHF. The DNA of the CDR3 is TGTGCCAGCAGCCAAGACAGGGGGCGGGGGCAGCCCCAGCATTTT.

This clone has just a few counts. The chain employs TRBV15 and TRBJ1-1; 8 nucleotides line up with TRBD1. V shed 0 bases, J shed 4 bases, and the junction held 13 bases outside the gene matches. This CDR3 is built from 18 residues. Germline lookup yields CDR1 LNHNV and CDR2 YYDKDF (reference sequence). CDR3: CATSRDWGTGKKGTEAFF. CDR3 nucleotides: TGTGCCACCAGCAGAGATTGGGGGACAGGAAAAAAAGGCACTGAAGCTTTCTTT.

The chain links TRBV7-9 to TRBJ1-2, with D tentatively TRBD1 (6 bases). Germline CDR1 and CDR2: SEHNR and FQNEAQ (reference sequence). CDR3 length: 14 amino acids. V was cut by 5 bases and J by 4 bases, with 14 bases left in between. CDR3 in amino acids: CASSRTGSLYGYTF. The CDR3, as DNA: TGTGCCAGCAGCCGAACAGGGAGCCTCTATGGCTACACCTTC.

This rearrangement joins TRBV7-2 to TRBJ2-7; 9 bases are shared with TRBD2. Germline CDR1 SGHTA, CDR2 FQGNSA. Unmatched junction bases numbered 5, after V lost 2 bases and J lost 3 bases. The CDR3 is made up of 15 amino acids. In nucleotides, the CDR3 is TGTGCCAGCAGCTTACTGACTAGCGGAAACTACGAGCAGTACGTC. This gives the protein CASSLLTSGNYEQYV.